Below, 12 T cell receptor beta chains from the same sample are listed, as sequenced in a study of lymphopenia after photon versus proton radiotherapy. The protocol was immunoSEQ multiplex PCR, while the TCRdb copy is restricted to in-frame clones and leaves out a portion. The table includes approximately 150,000 clones, around 85% detected once. Sequenced here: peripheral blood, sampled from a patient treated with photon-based radiotherapy. These receptors were collected from a man over 45 with gastric cancer.

The chain links TRBV5-1 to TRBJ2-7; no clear D gene. CDR3 size: 15 residues. Germline CDR1 SGHRS, CDR2 YFSETQ. V was clipped by 0 bases and J by 2 bases, with 12 bases between them. This CDR3 is CASSLASSQPYEQYF. The CDR3 region has the DNA TGCGCCAGCAGCTTGGCCAGCTCCCAACCCTACGAGCAGTACTTC.

This rearrangement joins TRBV19 to TRBJ1-2; D is ambiguous. CDR1 is LNHDA, CDR2 SQIVND, per germline (reference sequence). The V gene lost 2 bases and the J gene lost 8 bases, with 15 bases spanning the gap. The CDR3 is made up of 14 amino acids. In DNA, the CDR3 is TGTGCCAGTAGTATAATTACGTGGATCCACGGCTACACCTTC. Translated: CASSIITWIHGYTF. The full variable domain, rest sourced from reference TRBV19 and TRBJ1-2, is DGGITQSPKYLFRKEGQNVTLSCEQNLNHDAMYWYRQDPGQGLRLIYYSQIVNDFQKGDIAEGYSVSREKKESFPLTVTSAQKNPTAFYLCASSIITWIHGYTFGSGTRLTVV.

The chain recombines TRBV19 with TRBJ1-1; D possibly corresponds to TRBD1 (5 bases). The V gene lost 6 bases and the J gene lost 0 bases, with 14 bases spanning the gap. The CDR3 sequence is 15 residues long. Germline CDR1 LNHDA, CDR2 SQIVND (reference sequence). The CDR3 sequence: CASSPWGNMNTEAFF. CDR3 nucleotide sequence: TGTGCCAGTAGCCCGTGGGGCAACATGAACACTGAAGCTTTCTTT.

This clone has only a few counts. This chain links TRBV4-1 with TRBJ1-2; D may be TRBD1 (6 bases). The CDR3 extends over 15 amino acids. Germline V gene data show CDR1 as MGHRA and CDR2 as YSYEKL. Trimming removed 0 bases from V and 3 bases from J, with 11 bases in between. The chain's CDR3 is CASSQDIRQDYGYTF. CDR3 bases: TGCGCCAGCAGCCAAGATATTAGACAGGACTATGGCTACACCTTC.

The count of this clone is one. The genes are TRBV28 and TRBJ2-3; D might be TRBD2 (6 bases). Germline CDR1 MDHEN, CDR2 SYDVKM. Deletions cut 2 bases from V and 2 bases from J, with 17 bases between. This CDR3 spans 17 amino acids. In nucleotides, the CDR3 is TGTGCCAGCAGTTTACCAAACGCGGGACCGAACACAGATACGCAGTATTTT. It codes for CASSLPNAGPNTDTQYF.

The gene calls are TRBV18 and TRBJ1-3, with 8 bases matching TRBD1. The CDR3 runs 16 residues. Germline CDR1 KGHSH, CDR2 LQKENI. V shed 5 bases and J 2 bases; nucleotides not matched to a gene: 8. For the CDR3, the DNA is TGTGCCAGCTCAAGCATGACAGGGGTCCCTGGAAACACCATATATTTT. Encoded protein: CASSSMTGVPGNTIYF.

V is TRBV6-4 and J is TRBJ1-5; D not certain. CDR1 and CDR2 from the germline V gene are MRHNA and SNTAGT. The ends were cut back, 6 bases at V and 5 bases at J, with 5 bases in the middle. The CDR3 covers 11 residues. The CDR3, as DNA: TGTGCCAGCAGCCTTGATCAGCCCCAGCATTTT. Its protein is CASSLDQPQHF.

The chain combines TRBV2 with TRBJ2-7; tentatively, D is TRBD2 (6 bases). This CDR3 has 13 amino acids. V lost 5 bases and J 3 bases, leaving 11 bases between the germline ends. CDR1 SNHLY and CDR2 FYNNEI come from the germline V gene. The CDR3 DNA follows: TGTGCCAGCAGTTTGGCCGGGAGCTACGAGCAGTACTTC. Protein product: CASSLAGSYEQYF.

The chain combines TRBV6-1 with TRBJ1-1, with 10 positions matching TRBD1. Germline V gene lookup returns CDR1 MNHNS and CDR2 SASEGT. Trimming cost V 11 bases and J 5 bases; bases outside gene matches: 8. There are 13 residues in the CDR3. CDR3 sequence reads: CAGRQGARTEAFF. The DNA of the CDR3 is TGTGCCGGAAGACAGGGGGCGAGGACTGAAGCTTTCTTT.

The chain has TRBV7-8 and TRBJ1-1, with D tentatively TRBD1 (6 bases). Per germline, CDR1 SGHVS and CDR2 FQNEAQ. The CDR3 consists of 15 residues. Between the trimmed V and J ends, which lost 4 bases and 2 bases, there was a span of 14 bases. CDR3 nucleotides: TGTGCCAGCAGCTCAGAGGGGGGAACCAACACTGAAGCTTTCTTT. Translating it yields CASSSEGGTNTEAFF.

V is TRBV11-2 and J is TRBJ1-1, with TRBD1 matching over 8 bases. The CDR3 contains 14 residues. Trimming removed 4 bases from V and 6 bases from J; junction bases left unmatched: 7. Germline CDR1 and CDR2: SGHAT and FQNNGV. The CDR3 coding sequence is TGTGCCAGCAGCTCCTTCCGACAGGGGCCTGAAGCTTTCTTT. Its protein product is CASSSFRQGPEAFF. Variable domain in full (rest from reference TRBV11-2 and TRBJ1-1): EAGVAQSPRYKIIEKRQSVAFWCNPISGHATLYWYQQILGQGPKLLIQFQNNGVVDDSQLPKDRFSAERLKGVDSTLKIQPAKLEDSAVYLCASSSFRQGPEAFFGQGTRLTVV.

The V call is TRBV11-2, the J call TRBJ1-2; the D gene is possibly TRBD1 (5 bases). Germline CDR1 reads SGHAT; CDR2 reads FQNNGV. There are 15 residues in the CDR3. V lost 1 base, J lost 8 bases, and 17 bases lay in between. The CDR3 is CASSLGGGARGGYTF. CDR3 in DNA: TGTGCCAGCAGCTTAGGGGGCGGGGCCCGAGGGGGCTACACCTTC.